The rows below give T cell receptor beta chains drawn from one sample of a study of response to subunit inactivated influenza vaccine. In TCRdb, the RT-PCR reads were re-called with MiXCR into one record per CDR3 protein. This table holds approximately 520,000 distinct CDR3 sequences, about 15% found once. This specimen consisted of CD4+ T cells sorted from PBMCs, obtained around 25 months after vaccination. These receptor sequences come from a man aged 50-75 years who received an inactivated influenza vaccine. CDR3s include the opening cysteine and the closing phenylalanine or tryptophan. Each record gives: J gene, clone size, V gene, CDR3 length, D gene, CDR3 protein, CDR3 DNA. A D gene is named only where the DNA matches it firmly. Clone size is stated in some rows and not others, as once, few, many or a class when expanded.

J gene: TRBJ1-2; clone size: -; V gene: TRBV29-1; CDR3 length: 14; D gene: -; CDR3 protein: CSVVTGRSNYGYTF; CDR3 DNA: TGCAGCGTAGTGACCGGACGGTCTAATTATGGCTACACCTTC
J gene: TRBJ2-1; clone size: -; V gene: TRBV3-1; CDR3 length: 16; D gene: TRBD2; CDR3 protein: CASSPQRGGRYNEQFF; CDR3 DNA: TGTGCCAGCAGCCCCCAGCGGGGGGGCCGATACAATGAGCAGTTCTTC
J gene: TRBJ2-5; clone size: -; V gene: TRBV7-9; CDR3 length: 14; D gene: TRBD2; CDR3 protein: CASTQRGGEETQYF; CDR3 DNA: TGTGCCAGCACCCAGCGGGGCGGGGAAGAGACCCAGTACTTC
J gene: TRBJ2-3; clone size: few; V gene: TRBV5-6; CDR3 length: 17; D gene: TRBD2; CDR3 protein: CASSLGTSGRYADTQYF; CDR3 DNA: TGTGCCAGCAGCCTCGGGACTAGCGGGCGATACGCAGATACGCAGTATTTT
J gene: TRBJ2-1; clone size: many; V gene: TRBV4-2; CDR3 length: 15; D gene: TRBD2; CDR3 protein: CASSQLAGVVNEQFF; CDR3 DNA: TGTGCCAGCAGCCAGTTAGCGGGAGTTGTTAATGAGCAGTTCTTC
J gene: TRBJ2-3; clone size: -; V gene: TRBV15; CDR3 length: 18; D gene: TRBD2; CDR3 protein: CATSRDWVAGGSADTQYF; CDR3 DNA: TGTGCCACCAGCAGAGATTGGGTAGCGGGAGGATCGGCAGATACGCAGTATTTT
J gene: TRBJ2-7; clone size: few; V gene: TRBV7-2; CDR3 length: 13; D gene: -; CDR3 protein: CASATGGAYEQYF; CDR3 DNA: TGTGCCAGCGCCACAGGGGGGGCCTACGAGCAGTACTTC
J gene: TRBJ2-7; clone size: many; V gene: TRBV5-1; CDR3 length: 16; D gene: TRBD1; CDR3 protein: CASSSLTGTGVGEQYF; CDR3 DNA: TGCGCCAGCAGTTCTCTTACCGGGACAGGGGTGGGAGAGCAGTACTTC
J gene: TRBJ2-1; clone size: -; V gene: TRBV29-1; CDR3 length: 14; D gene: -; CDR3 protein: CSVTRQAAPNEQFF; CDR3 DNA: TGCAGCGTTACGCGACAGGCCGCCCCTAATGAGCAGTTCTTC
J gene: TRBJ2-5; clone size: few; V gene: TRBV21-1; CDR3 length: 17; D gene: -; CDR3 protein: CASSKYPFGQGKETQYF; CDR3 DNA: TGTGCCAGCAGCAAATACCCTTTCGGACAGGGTAAAGAGACCCAGTACTTC
J gene: TRBJ2-1; clone size: many; V gene: TRBV7-2; CDR3 length: 15; D gene: -; CDR3 protein: CASSLEAVSYNEQFF; CDR3 DNA: TGCGCCAGCAGCTTGGAGGCGGTATCCTACAATGAGCAGTTCTTC
J gene: TRBJ1-4; clone size: many; V gene: TRBV5-8; CDR3 length: 12; D gene: -; CDR3 protein: CASSRDGEKLFF; CDR3 DNA: TGTGCCAGCAGCCGGGACGGTGAAAAACTGTTTTTT
J gene: TRBJ2-7; clone size: -; V gene: TRBV4-1; CDR3 length: 16; D gene: TRBD2; CDR3 protein: CASSQEGLSGGYEQYF; CDR3 DNA: TGCGCCAGCAGCCAAGAAGGGCTAAGCGGGGGCTACGAGCAGTACTTC
J gene: TRBJ2-1; clone size: many; V gene: TRBV7-9; CDR3 length: 12; D gene: -; CDR3 protein: CASAGSYNEQFF; CDR3 DNA: TGTGCCAGCGCGGGGTCCTACAATGAGCAGTTCTTC
J gene: TRBJ1-5; clone size: once; V gene: TRBV6-2/TRBV6-3; CDR3 length: 12; D gene: -; CDR3 protein: CASSYVGGPQHF; CDR3 DNA: TGTGCCAGCAGTTACGTAGGTGGGCCCCAGCATTTT
J gene: TRBJ2-5; clone size: few; V gene: TRBV20-1; CDR3 length: 12; D gene: -; CDR3 protein: CSVGRSQETQYF; CDR3 DNA: TGCAGTGTTGGACGGAGCCAAGAGACCCAGTACTTC
J gene: TRBJ1-1; clone size: many; V gene: TRBV12-3/TRBV12-4; CDR3 length: 15; D gene: TRBD1; CDR3 protein: CASSPGQGMNTEAFF; CDR3 DNA: TGTGCCAGCAGTCCAGGACAGGGAATGAACACTGAAGCTTTCTTT
J gene: TRBJ2-2; clone size: few; V gene: TRBV9; CDR3 length: 16; D gene: -; CDR3 protein: CASSVAGRGDTGELFF; CDR3 DNA: TGTGCCAGCAGCGTAGCAGGGCGTGGCGACACCGGGGAGCTGTTTTTT
J gene: TRBJ2-7; clone size: few; V gene: TRBV2; CDR3 length: 17; D gene: TRBD2; CDR3 protein: CASSEMQGLAGVHEQYF; CDR3 DNA: TGTGCCAGCAGTGAAATGCAAGGACTAGCGGGGGTCCACGAGCAGTACTTC
J gene: TRBJ2-1; clone size: many; V gene: TRBV7-8; CDR3 length: 16; D gene: TRBD1; CDR3 protein: CASSLKRGQRYNEQFF; CDR3 DNA: TGTGCCAGCAGCTTGAAGAGGGGGCAACGCTACAATGAGCAGTTCTTC
J gene: TRBJ2-7; clone size: -; V gene: TRBV7-2; CDR3 length: 13; D gene: -; CDR3 protein: CASSLRALREQYF; CDR3 DNA: TGTGCCAGCAGCTTACGGGCTCTTAGGGAGCAGTACTTC
J gene: TRBJ2-2; clone size: -; V gene: TRBV20-1; CDR3 length: 15; D gene: TRBD1; CDR3 protein: CSAQGQGGNTGELFF; CDR3 DNA: TGCAGTGCTCAAGGACAGGGAGGAAACACCGGGGAGCTGTTTTTT
J gene: TRBJ2-7; clone size: few; V gene: TRBV28; CDR3 length: 17; D gene: TRBD2; CDR3 protein: CASSFLGSLAGGLEQYF; CDR3 DNA: TGTGCCAGCAGTTTCCTTGGATCATTGGCGGGGGGTCTGGAGCAGTACTTC
J gene: TRBJ2-7; clone size: few; V gene: TRBV28; CDR3 length: 15; D gene: -; CDR3 protein: CASSPYGLASYEQYF; CDR3 DNA: TGTGCCAGCAGTCCCTACGGCCTAGCCTCCTACGAGCAGTACTTC
J gene: TRBJ2-7; clone size: -; V gene: TRBV18; CDR3 length: 15; D gene: TRBD1; CDR3 protein: CASSPRQGDNYEQYF; CDR3 DNA: TGTGCCAGCTCACCGCGACAGGGAGATAACTACGAGCAGTACTTC
J gene: TRBJ2-3; clone size: few; V gene: TRBV28; CDR3 length: 15; D gene: -; CDR3 protein: CASSGGVGGTDTQYF; CDR3 DNA: TGTGCCAGCAGTGGGGGTGTCGGGGGTACAGATACGCAGTATTTT
J gene: TRBJ2-1; clone size: -; V gene: TRBV5-1; CDR3 length: 15; D gene: TRBD2; CDR3 protein: CASSLRRGGYNEQFF; CDR3 DNA: TGCGCCAGCAGCTTAAGGCGGGGGGGATACAATGAGCAGTTCTTC
J gene: TRBJ2-1; clone size: -; V gene: TRBV20-1; CDR3 length: 15; D gene: TRBD2; CDR3 protein: CSAAAGTSLNNEQFF; CDR3 DNA: TGCAGTGCCGCCGCCGGGACTAGTCTCAACAATGAGCAGTTCTTC
J gene: TRBJ2-1; clone size: -; V gene: TRBV2; CDR3 length: 17; D gene: -; CDR3 protein: CASSDHGGTLSYNEQFF; CDR3 DNA: TGTGCCAGCAGTGATCATGGAGGCACACTATCCTACAATGAGCAGTTCTTC
J gene: TRBJ1-6; clone size: -; V gene: TRBV3-1; CDR3 length: 14; D gene: -; CDR3 protein: CASSQDGIRSPLHF; CDR3 DNA: TGTGCCAGCAGCCAAGACGGGATTCGATCACCCCTCCACTTT
J gene: TRBJ2-4; clone size: -; V gene: TRBV4-1; CDR3 length: 18; D gene: -; CDR3 protein: CASSQELKFHTAKNIQYF; CDR3 DNA: TGCGCCAGCAGCCAAGAACTGAAGTTCCATACAGCCAAAAACATTCAGTACTTC
J gene: TRBJ2-3; clone size: few; V gene: TRBV4-3; CDR3 length: 14; D gene: -; CDR3 protein: CASSPGIRTYAQYF; CDR3 DNA: TGCGCCAGCAGCCCGGGCATACGAACATATGCGCAGTATTTT
J gene: TRBJ2-7; clone size: many; V gene: TRBV20-1; CDR3 length: 16; D gene: -; CDR3 protein: CSARDSLGVRAYEQYF; CDR3 DNA: TGCAGTGCTAGAGATTCATTGGGTGTACGAGCCTACGAGCAGTACTTC
J gene: TRBJ2-7; clone size: few; V gene: TRBV6-1; CDR3 length: 14; D gene: -; CDR3 protein: CASSDRGRTYEQYF; CDR3 DNA: TGTGCCAGCAGTGATCGGGGACGGACCTACGAGCAGTACTTC
J gene: TRBJ2-7; clone size: -; V gene: TRBV10-3; CDR3 length: 15; D gene: -; CDR3 protein: CAISESNRFSYEQYF; CDR3 DNA: TGTGCCATCAGTGAGTCGAATAGGTTTTCCTACGAGCAGTACTTC